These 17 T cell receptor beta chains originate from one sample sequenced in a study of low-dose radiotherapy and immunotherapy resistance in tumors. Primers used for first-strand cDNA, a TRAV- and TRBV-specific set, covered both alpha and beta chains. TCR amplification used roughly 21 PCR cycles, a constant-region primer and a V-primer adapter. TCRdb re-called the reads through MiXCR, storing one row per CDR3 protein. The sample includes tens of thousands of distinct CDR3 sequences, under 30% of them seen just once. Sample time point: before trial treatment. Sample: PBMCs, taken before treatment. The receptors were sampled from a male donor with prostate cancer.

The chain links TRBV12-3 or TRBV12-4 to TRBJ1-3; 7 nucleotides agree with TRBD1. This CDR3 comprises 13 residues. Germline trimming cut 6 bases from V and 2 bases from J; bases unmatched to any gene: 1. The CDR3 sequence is CASRQGAGNTIYF. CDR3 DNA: TGTGCCAGCAGGCAGGGGGCTGGAAACACCATATATTTT.

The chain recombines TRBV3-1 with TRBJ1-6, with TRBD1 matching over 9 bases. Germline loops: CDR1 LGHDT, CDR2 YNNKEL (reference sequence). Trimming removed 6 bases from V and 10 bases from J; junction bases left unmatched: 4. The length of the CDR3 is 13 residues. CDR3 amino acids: CASRDRGGSPLHF. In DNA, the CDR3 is TGTGCCAGCAGGGACAGGGGAGGGTCACCCCTCCACTTT. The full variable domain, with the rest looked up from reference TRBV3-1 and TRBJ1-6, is DTAVSQTPKYLVTQMGNDKSIKCEQNLGHDTMYWYKQDSKKFLKIMFSYNNKELIINETVPNRFSPKSPDKAHLNLHINSLELGDSAVYFCASRDRGGSPLHFGNGTRLTVT.

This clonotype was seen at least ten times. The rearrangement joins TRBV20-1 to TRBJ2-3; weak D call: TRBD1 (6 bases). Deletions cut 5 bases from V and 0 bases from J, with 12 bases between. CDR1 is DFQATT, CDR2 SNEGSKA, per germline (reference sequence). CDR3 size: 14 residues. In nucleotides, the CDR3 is TGCAGTGCTCCGAGGACAGATAGCACAGATACGCAGTATTTT. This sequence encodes CSAPRTDSTDTQYF.

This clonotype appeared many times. Written as DNA, the CDR3 is TGTGCCAGCAGCCCACTAGCGGGAAAGGGCGAGCAGTACTTC. It translates to CASSPLAGKGEQYF. The chain combines TRBV6-1 with TRBJ2-7; 10 positions agree with TRBD2. Germline V CDR1 and CDR2: MNHNS, SASEGT. The CDR3 covers 14 residues. The trim removed 6 bases at V and 6 bases at J, leaving 8 bases unmatched.

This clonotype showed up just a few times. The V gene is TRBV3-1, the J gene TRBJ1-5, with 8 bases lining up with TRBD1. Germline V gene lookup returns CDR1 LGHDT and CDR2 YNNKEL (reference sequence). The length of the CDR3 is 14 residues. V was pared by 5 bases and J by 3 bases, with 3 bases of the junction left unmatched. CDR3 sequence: CASSAGQVNQPQHF. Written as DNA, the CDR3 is TGTGCCAGCAGCGCGGGACAGGTCAATCAGCCCCAGCATTTT. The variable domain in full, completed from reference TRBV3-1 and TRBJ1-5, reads DTAVSQTPKYLVTQMGNDKSIKCEQNLGHDTMYWYKQDSKKFLKIMFSYNNKELIINETVPNRFSPKSPDKAHLNLHINSLELGDSAVYFCASSAGQVNQPQHFGDGTRLSIL.

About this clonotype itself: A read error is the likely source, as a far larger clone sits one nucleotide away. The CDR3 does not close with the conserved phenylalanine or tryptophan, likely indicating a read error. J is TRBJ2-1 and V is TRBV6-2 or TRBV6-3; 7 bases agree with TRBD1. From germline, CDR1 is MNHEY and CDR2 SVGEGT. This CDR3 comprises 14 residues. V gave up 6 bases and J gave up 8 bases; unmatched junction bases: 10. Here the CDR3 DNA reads TGTGCCAGCAGACTCACCGACAGGGATGATGAGCAGTTCGTC. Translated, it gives CASRLTDRDDEQFV.

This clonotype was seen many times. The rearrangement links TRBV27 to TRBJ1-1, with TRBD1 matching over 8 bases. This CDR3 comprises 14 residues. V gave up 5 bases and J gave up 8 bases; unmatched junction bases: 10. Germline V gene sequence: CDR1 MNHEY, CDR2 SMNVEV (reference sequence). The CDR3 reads CASSIRTGSPEAFF. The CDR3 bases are TGTGCCAGCAGTATACGGACAGGGAGTCCAGAAGCTTTCTTT.

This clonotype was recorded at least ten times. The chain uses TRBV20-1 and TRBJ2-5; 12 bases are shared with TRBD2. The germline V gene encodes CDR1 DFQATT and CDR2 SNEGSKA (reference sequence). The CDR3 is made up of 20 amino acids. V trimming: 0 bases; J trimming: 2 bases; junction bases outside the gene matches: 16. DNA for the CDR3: TGCAGTGCTAGAGATAGGGGGCTAGCGGGAGGGCCCGGGGGACAAGAGACCCAGTACTTC. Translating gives CSARDRGLAGGPGGQETQYF.

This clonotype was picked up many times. The DNA for the CDR3 is TGTGCCCGGGGCGGGACGGGACTAGCTGCAGATACGCAGTATTTT. It codes for CARGGTGLAADTQYF. The rearrangement uses TRBV30 and TRBJ2-3; 9 nucleotides line up with TRBD2. Germline V gene sequence: CDR1 GTSNPN, CDR2 SVGIG (reference sequence). Trimming cost V 8 bases and J 4 bases; bases outside gene matches: 13. This CDR3 is 15 amino acids long.

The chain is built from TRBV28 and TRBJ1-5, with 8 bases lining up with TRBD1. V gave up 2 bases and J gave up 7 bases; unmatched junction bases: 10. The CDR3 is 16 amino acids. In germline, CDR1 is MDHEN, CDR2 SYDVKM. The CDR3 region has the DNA TGTGCCAGCAGTTTAGGATTGACAGGGGAAGGCCAGCCCCAGCATTTT. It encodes CASSLGLTGEGQPQHF.

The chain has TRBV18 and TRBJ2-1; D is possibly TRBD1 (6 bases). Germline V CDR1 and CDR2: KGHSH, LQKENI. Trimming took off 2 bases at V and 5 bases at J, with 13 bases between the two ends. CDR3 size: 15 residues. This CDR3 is CASSPKGQGDNEQFF. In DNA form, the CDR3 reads TGTGCCAGCTCACCAAAGGGACAAGGGGACAATGAGCAGTTCTTC.

Written as DNA, the CDR3 is TGTGCCACCAGCAGAGATTTAGGGCCTGGGGCAGATACGCAGTATTTT. Protein: CATSRDLGPGADTQYF. This rearrangement joins TRBV15 to TRBJ2-3, with D unresolved. Trimming left V 0 bases short and J 4 bases short, with 14 bases between. The CDR3 totals 16 residues. CDR1 and CDR2 (germline): LNHNV, YYDKDF (reference sequence). Full variable domain (outside the CDR3, taken from reference TRBV15 and TRBJ2-3): DAMVIQNPRYQVTQFGKPVTLSCSQTLNHNVMYWYQQKSSQAPKLLFHYYDKDFNNEADTPDNFQSRRPNTSFCFLDIRSPGLGDTAMYLCATSRDLGPGADTQYFGPGTRLTVL.

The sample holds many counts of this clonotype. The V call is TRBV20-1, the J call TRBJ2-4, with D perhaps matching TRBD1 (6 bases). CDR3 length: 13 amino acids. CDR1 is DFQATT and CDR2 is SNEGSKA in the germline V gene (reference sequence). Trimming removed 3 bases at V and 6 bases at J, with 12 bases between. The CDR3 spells CSASFSQGNIQYF. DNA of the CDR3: TGCAGTGCTAGTTTTTCACAGGGAAACATTCAGTACTTC.

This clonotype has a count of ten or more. The CDR3 sequence is CASRNWVYNSPLHF. DNA of the CDR3: TGTGCCAGCAGGAACTGGGTATATAATTCACCCCTCCACTTT. The chain recombines TRBV6-2 or TRBV6-3 with TRBJ1-6, with no clear D. The germline gives CDR1 MNHEY, CDR2 SVGEGT. CDR3 length: 14 amino acids. Trimming took off 6 bases at V and 4 bases at J, with 10 bases between the two ends.

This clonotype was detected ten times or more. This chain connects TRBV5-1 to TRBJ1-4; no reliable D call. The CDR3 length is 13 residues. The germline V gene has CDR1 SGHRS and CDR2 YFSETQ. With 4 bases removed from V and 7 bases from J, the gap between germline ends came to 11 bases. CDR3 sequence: CASSRTYLEKLFF. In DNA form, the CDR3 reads TGCGCCAGCAGCAGGACCTACCTTGAAAAACTGTTTTTT.

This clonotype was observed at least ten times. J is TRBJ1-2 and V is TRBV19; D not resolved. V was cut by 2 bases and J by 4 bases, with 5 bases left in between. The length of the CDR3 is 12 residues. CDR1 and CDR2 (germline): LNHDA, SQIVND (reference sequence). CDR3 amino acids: CASSIHSYGYTF. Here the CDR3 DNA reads TGTGCCAGTAGTATACACAGCTATGGCTACACCTTC.

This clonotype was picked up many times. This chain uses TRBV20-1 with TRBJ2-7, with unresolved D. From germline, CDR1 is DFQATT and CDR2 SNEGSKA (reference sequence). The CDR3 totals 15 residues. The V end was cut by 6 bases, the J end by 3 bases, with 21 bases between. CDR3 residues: CSATPAAFSLYEQYF. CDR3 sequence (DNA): TGCAGTGCGACCCCGGCGGCCTTCTCTCTCTACGAGCAGTACTTC.